This TCR beta chain was documented in a study of neurological immune-mediated disorders. It was by 5'RACE with 10-nucleotide random UMIs that the cDNA was made. TCRdb reprocessed the 5' RACE reads via MiXCR and lists one record per CDR3 protein. The table records about 60,000 distinct CDR3 sequences, approximately 11% of them present only once. In germline, CDR1 is LNHNV, CDR2 YYDKDF (reference sequence). The germline V and J ends were trimmed by 0 bases and 1 base, with 14 bases remaining between them. This CDR3 has 17 residues. Noted time point: longitudinal time-point 1 (baseline). PBMCs stored at -80 C, 2 million in total, were the source of the unsorted libraries. This clonotype was counted at least ten times.

The specimen was PBMCs. The TCR comes from a male donor with HTLV-1-associated myelopathy (HAM/TSP). The rearrangement joins TRBV15 to TRBJ2-3; TRBD2 might be the D (7 bases). The CDR3 nucleotides read TGTGCCACCAGCAGAGAACGAAGGCGGGGGCGCACAGATACGCAGTATTTT. It specifies CATSRERRRGRTDTQYF.